Listed below are T cell receptor beta chains from one sample, sequenced in a study of T cell responses to AZD1222 COVID-19 vaccine. This table comes from immunoSEQ multiplex PCR, and its TCRdb copy is limited to in-frame clones, with some not included. The sample records under 200,000 clones, approximately 91% being singletons. This specimen consisted of peripheral blood, obtained on day 0 of AZD1222 vaccination. These receptors all stem from an adult in good health. Both conserved end residues are part of each CDR3. A D gene is named only where the DNA matches it firmly. Not all rows give a size; the values are once, few, many and, for expanded clones, a class.

clone_size,d_call,v_call,j_call,cdr3_aa,cdr3_nt
.,TRBD2,TRBV7-9,TRBJ2-7,CASSLGGGRRATTEQYF,TGTGCCAGCAGCTTAGGCGGGGGTCGTCGAGCGACCACGGAGCAGTACTTC
.,TRBD2,TRBV3-1/TRBV3-2,TRBJ2-1,CASSQDRGVSLEQFF,TGTGCCAGCAGCCAAGATCGGGGGGTGAGTCTTGAGCAGTTCTTC
many,TRBD2,TRBV10-3,TRBJ2-7,CAISESLAGSHEQYF,TGTGCCATCAGTGAGAGCCTAGCGGGGAGCCACGAGCAGTACTTC
.,.,TRBV20-1,TRBJ2-1,CSAGQMDEQFF,TGCAGTGCGGGTCAAATGGATGAGCAGTTCTTC
.,.,TRBV21-1,TRBJ2-1,CASSKALAGGRPSYNEQFF,TGTGCCAGCAGCAAAGCCCTAGCGGGGGGTAGGCCCTCCTACAATGAGCAGTTCTTC
once,TRBD1,TRBV6-4,TRBJ1-2,CASSDFPGQGGYGYTF,TGTGCCAGCAGTGACTTCCCGGGACAGGGTGGATATGGCTACACCTTC
.,.,TRBV2,TRBJ1-2,CASSDRTYYGYTF,TGTGCCAGCAGTGACAGGACATACTATGGCTACACCTTC
once,.,TRBV5-1,TRBJ1-4,CASSLGSGNEKLFF,TGCGCCAGCAGCTTGGGTTCAGGGAATGAAAAACTGTTTTTT
.,.,TRBV28,TRBJ1-1,CASSDTSNTEAFF,TGTGCCAGCTCGGACACTTCGAACACTGAAGCTTTCTTT
.,.,TRBV7-2,TRBJ1-4,CASSDRRTDEKLFF,TGTGCCAGCAGCGATAGGCGGACCGACGAAAAACTGTTTTTT
few,.,TRBV29-1,TRBJ1-1,CSVEVQLGNTEAFF,TGCAGCGTTGAAGTTCAACTGGGGAACACTGAAGCTTTCTTT
.,TRBD1,TRBV6-2/TRBV6-3,TRBJ1-4,CASSVGDSSNEKLFF,TGTGCCAGCAGCGTAGGGGACAGCTCCAATGAAAAACTGTTTTTT
.,.,TRBV30,TRBJ1-4,CAWGNPTNEKLFF,TGTGCCTGGGGTAATCCCACTAATGAAAAACTGTTTTTT
.,TRBD2,TRBV7-6,TRBJ2-1,CASSFGTSGTYNEQFF,TGTGCCAGCAGCTTTGGAACTAGCGGGACCTACAATGAGCAGTTCTTC